One and the same sample provided the 20 T cell receptor beta chains below, sequenced in a study of blood T cell repertoires in COVID-19 (dated by TCRdb to 2018 to 2021). To prepare the library, the immunoSEQ multiplex PCR assay was applied. The table was pulled from immuneACCESS by TCRdb, which kept in-frame rearrangements only. Such tables lose some clones; where checked, under half of the loss comes from unresolved V genes, and the rest has no known cause. The sample has 90,000 or so clones on record, more than 75% of them singletons. The ten largest clones take up about 18% of the sample. Sequencing was performed on peripheral blood. The receptors derive from a human donor in a cohort sampled during active COVID-19.

This clone occurred many times. V and J are TRBV7-9 and TRBJ1-5, with unresolved D. CDR3 length equals 14 residues. V lost 1 base to trimming and J lost 4 bases, with 8 bases between them. CDR1 is SEHNR and CDR2 is FQNEAQ in the germline V gene (reference sequence). The CDR3 loop reads CASSLGTGNQPQHF. The CDR3 bases are TGTGCCAGCAGCTTAGGAACGGGAAATCAGCCCCAGCATTTT.

The sample holds one count of this clone. J is TRBJ1-2 and V is TRBV9; possible D gene TRBD1, 6 bases. This CDR3 is 14 amino acids long. Trimming stripped 7 bases from V and 8 bases from J, with 21 bases between. The V gene's germline CDR1 is SGDLS and CDR2 YYNGEE. The CDR3 sequence: CASASYGGADGYTF. DNA of the CDR3: TGTGCCAGCGCATCATATGGGGGGGCCGACGGCTACACCTTC.

The chain joins TRBV15 to TRBJ1-3, with 7 bases identical to TRBD1. The CDR3 has 15 residues. Per the germline V gene, CDR1 is LNHNV and CDR2 is YYDKDF (reference sequence). V lost 5 bases, J lost 3 bases, and 7 bases stayed unmatched. The CDR3 bases are TGTGCCACCAGCTCCTGGGACAGACTTGGAAACACCATATATTTT. Its protein is CATSSWDRLGNTIYF.

The genes are TRBV28 and TRBJ1-6, with TRBD1 identical over 9 bases. This CDR3 has 14 amino acids. Germline V gene data show CDR1 as MDHEN and CDR2 as SYDVKM. V lost 3 bases and J lost 10; bases outside the gene matches: 4. This CDR3 is CASSLGTGPSPLHF. The CDR3, as DNA: TGTGCCAGCAGTTTGGGGACAGGGCCCTCACCCCTCCACTTT.

V usage is TRBV12-3 or TRBV12-4 and J usage is TRBJ2-1, with 7 bases lining up with TRBD2. The V gene end was trimmed by 8 bases and the J gene end by 11 bases; junction bases not matched to a gene: 12. The CDR3 sequence is 13 residues long. CDR3 region: CASPNAGEGQQFF. The DNA of the CDR3 is TGTGCCAGCCCGAACGCCGGGGAGGGGCAGCAGTTCTTC.

The chain links TRBV20-1 to TRBJ1-1, with D perhaps TRBD1 (6 bases). This CDR3 contains 14 residues. Germline V gene data show CDR1 as DFQATT and CDR2 as SNEGSKA (reference sequence). The V and J ends lost 3 bases and 1 base respectively, with 12 bases between them. This CDR3 is CSASQGFRNTEAFF. In DNA form, the CDR3 reads TGCAGTGCTAGTCAGGGGTTCAGGAACACTGAAGCTTTCTTT.

The J gene is TRBJ2-3, the V gene TRBV7-9, with D possibly matching TRBD1 (5 bases). This CDR3 contains 14 residues. The germline V gene has CDR1 SEHNR and CDR2 FQNEAQ (reference sequence). The V gene lost 1 base and the J gene lost 2 bases, with 7 bases spanning the gap. In DNA, the CDR3 is TGTGCCAGCAGCTTAGGGGGCCCCACAGATACGCAGTATTTT. Amino acids: CASSLGGPTDTQYF.

The chain carries TRBV27 and TRBJ1-6; no definite D call. Trimming took 7 bases from V and 12 from J, leaving 16 bases between them. The CDR3 is made up of 13 amino acids. Germline assignment: CDR1 MNHEY and CDR2 SMNVEV (reference sequence). CDR3 sequence (DNA): TGTGCCAGCACCCCCCACGGGGATTTACCCCTCCACTTT. Protein product: CASTPHGDLPLHF.

This clone has a single count. The gene calls are TRBV25-1 and TRBJ1-1, with no clear D. CDR3 length equals 14 residues. Germline CDR1 is MGHDK and CDR2 is SYGVNS. Trimming took off 1 base at V and 1 base at J, with 7 bases between the two ends. The CDR3, as DNA: TGTGCCAGCAGTGAATCGCACAGGAACACTGAAGCTTTCTTT. This encodes CASSESHRNTEAFF.

The CDR3 DNA reads TGTGCCAGCAGACCCGTAGGACTGGGGAGACAAAACACTGAAGCTTTCTTT. The encoded protein is CASRPVGLGRQNTEAFF. V usage is TRBV11-2 and J usage is TRBJ1-1; D remains ambiguous. V was clipped by 6 bases and J by 2 bases, with 22 bases between them. The CDR3 has 17 amino acids. The germline V gene encodes CDR1 SGHAT and CDR2 FQNNGV.

V is TRBV28 and J is TRBJ2-4; a weak D match, TRBD1 (5 bases). Deletions cut 6 bases from V and 4 bases from J, with 10 bases between. This CDR3 has 13 residues. Germline V CDR1 and CDR2: MDHEN, SYDVKM. For the CDR3, the DNA is TGTGCCAGCAGGTGGGGCAGTAAAAACATTCAGTACTTC. Its translation: CASRWGSKNIQYF.

The chain couples TRBV5-1 to TRBJ2-1, with D possibly TRBD1 on 7 matching bases. Germline loops: CDR1 SGHRS, CDR2 YFSETQ. The CDR3 spans 15 residues. Trimming pared 0 bases from V and 9 bases from J, leaving 16 bases between. The chain's CDR3 is CASSLAAQGGSEQFF. CDR3 in DNA: TGCGCCAGCAGCTTGGCGGCGCAGGGGGGCAGTGAGCAGTTCTTC.

There are a few counts of this clone. CDR3: CASSLEDRHKQYF. The CDR3 coding sequence is TGTGCCAGCAGCTTAGAAGACAGACACAAGCAGTACTTC. The rearrangement links TRBV7-2 to TRBJ2-7, with a possible D match to TRBD1 (5 bases). Trimming removed 1 base at V and 8 bases at J, with 12 bases between. The CDR3 contains 13 residues. Germline values: CDR1 SGHTA, CDR2 FQGNSA.

This chain joins TRBV27 and TRBJ1-6, with D tentatively TRBD1 (5 bases). Per germline, CDR1 MNHEY and CDR2 SMNVEV (reference sequence). The CDR3 length is 20 residues. V was clipped by 2 bases and J by 0 bases, with 20 bases between them. CDR3 loop: CASSLTPLDTRSSYNSPLHF. CDR3 nucleotides: TGTGCCAGCAGTTTAACACCCCTGGACACAAGGAGCTCCTATAATTCACCCCTCCACTTT.

V gene TRBV30 combines with J gene TRBJ2-1; possibly TRBD1 for D (6 bases). This CDR3 spans 12 amino acids. Trimming removed 2 bases from V and 12 bases from J, with 14 bases in between. The germline gives CDR1 GTSNPN, CDR2 SVGIG (reference sequence). The CDR3 sequence: CAWSTGQRWQFF. The CDR3 DNA reads TGTGCCTGGAGTACGGGACAACGGTGGCAGTTCTTC.

The chain couples TRBV5-4 to TRBJ2-7, with D possibly TRBD1 on 5 matching bases. The germline V and J ends were trimmed by 4 bases and 3 bases, with 8 bases remaining between them. Germline-derived CDR1 and CDR2 are SGHNT and YYREEE (reference sequence). CDR3 length equals 12 residues. The CDR3, as DNA: TGTGCCAGCAGCGTCGACAGCTACGAGCAGTACTTC. As protein: CASSVDSYEQYF.

This chain uses TRBV11-2 with TRBJ2-2; D may be TRBD1 (6 bases). Germline CDR1 SGHAT, CDR2 FQNNGV. This CDR3 is 15 amino acids long. V lost 4 bases and J lost 3, with 12 bases in between. The CDR3 here is CASSYRTVDTGELFF. Written as DNA, the CDR3 is TGTGCCAGCAGCTACCGGACAGTGGACACCGGGGAGCTGTTTTTT.

The chain joins TRBV18 to TRBJ2-2; D gene unclear. V lost 0 bases and J lost 6, with 5 bases in between. From germline, CDR1 is KGHSH and CDR2 LQKENI. The CDR3 is made up of 13 amino acids. CDR3 bases: TGTGCCAGCTCACCACCGAGTTCCGGGGAGCTGTTTTTT. Its translation: CASSPPSSGELFF.

The chain uses TRBV7-3 and TRBJ1-3; the match to TRBD1 covers 7 bases. The length of the CDR3 is 15 residues. The junction had 2 bases not matched to a gene; V was cut back by 0 bases and J by 3 bases. Germline V CDR1 and CDR2: SGHTA, FQGTGA. The CDR3 here is CASSLTGGVGNTIYF. The DNA for the CDR3 is TGTGCCAGCAGCTTAACAGGGGGCGTTGGAAACACCATATATTTT.

This clone was seen a handful of times. This chain connects TRBV7-9 to TRBJ1-1; a possible D gene is TRBD1 (6 bases). The germline V gene has CDR1 SEHNR and CDR2 FQNEAQ (reference sequence). V was shortened by 4 bases and J by 11 bases, with 20 bases between the two germline ends. CDR3 length: 14 amino acids. The CDR3: CASSSSGDIQSAFF. DNA of the CDR3: TGTGCCAGCAGCTCCTCCGGGGACATTCAGTCGGCTTTCTTT.